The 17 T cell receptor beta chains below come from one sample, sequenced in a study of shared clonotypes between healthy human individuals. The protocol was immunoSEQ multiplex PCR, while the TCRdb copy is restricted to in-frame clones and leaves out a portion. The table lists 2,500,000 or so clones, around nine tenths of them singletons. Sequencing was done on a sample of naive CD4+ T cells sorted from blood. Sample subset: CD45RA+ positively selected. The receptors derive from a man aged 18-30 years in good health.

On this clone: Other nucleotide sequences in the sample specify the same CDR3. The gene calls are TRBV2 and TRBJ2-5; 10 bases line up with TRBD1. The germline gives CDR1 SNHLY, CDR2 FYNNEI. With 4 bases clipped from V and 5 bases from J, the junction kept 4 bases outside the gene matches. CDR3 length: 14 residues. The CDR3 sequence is CASSGDRGGETQYF. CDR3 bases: TGTGCCAGCAGTGGGGACAGGGGCGGGGAGACCCAGTACTTC. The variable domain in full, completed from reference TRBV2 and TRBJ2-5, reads EPEVTQTPSHQVTQMGQEVILRCVPISNHLYFYWYRQILGQKVEFLVSFYNNEISEKSEIFDDQFSVERPDGSNFTLKIRSTKLEDSAMYFCASSGDRGGETQYFGPGTRLLVL.

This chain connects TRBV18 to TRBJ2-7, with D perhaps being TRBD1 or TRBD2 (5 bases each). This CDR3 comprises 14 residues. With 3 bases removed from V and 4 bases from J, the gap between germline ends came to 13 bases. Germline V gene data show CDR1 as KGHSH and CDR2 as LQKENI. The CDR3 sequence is CASSPRDGLYEQYF. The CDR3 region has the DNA TGTGCCAGCTCACCGAGGGACGGCCTATACGAGCAGTACTTC.

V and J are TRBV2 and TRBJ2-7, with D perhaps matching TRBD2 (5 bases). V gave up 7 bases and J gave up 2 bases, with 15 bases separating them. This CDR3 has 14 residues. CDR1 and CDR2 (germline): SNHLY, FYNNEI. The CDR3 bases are TGTGCCAGCATCGAAAGAGGGTCCCCCTACGAGCAGTACTTC. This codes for CASIERGSPYEQYF.

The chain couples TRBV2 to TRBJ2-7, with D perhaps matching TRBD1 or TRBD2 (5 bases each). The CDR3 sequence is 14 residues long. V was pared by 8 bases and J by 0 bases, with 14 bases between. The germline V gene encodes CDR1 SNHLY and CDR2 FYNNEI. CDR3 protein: CASLRAGSSYEQYF. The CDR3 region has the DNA TGTGCCAGCCTTCGGGCAGGGAGCTCCTACGAGCAGTACTTC.

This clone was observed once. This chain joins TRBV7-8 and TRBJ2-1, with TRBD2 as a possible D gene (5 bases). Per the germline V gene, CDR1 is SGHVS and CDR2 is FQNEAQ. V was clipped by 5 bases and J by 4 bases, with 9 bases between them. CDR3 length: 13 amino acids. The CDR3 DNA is TGTGCCAGCAGCCCTACGGGATACAATGAGCAGTTCTTC. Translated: CASSPTGYNEQFF.

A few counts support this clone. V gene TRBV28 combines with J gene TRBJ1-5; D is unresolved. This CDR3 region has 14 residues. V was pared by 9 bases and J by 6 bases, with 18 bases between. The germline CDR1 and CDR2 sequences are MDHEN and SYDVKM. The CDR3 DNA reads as TGTGCCAGTTCCGCGGGGAACGCATTTCAGCCCCAGCATTTT. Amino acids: CASSAGNAFQPQHF.

The CDR3 DNA is TGTGCCTGGCAGACCGGACATACCGAAAAACTGTTTTTT. Translated: CAWQTGHTEKLFF. The gene calls are TRBV30 and TRBJ1-4, with D possibly TRBD1 on 5 matching bases. CDR3 length: 13 amino acids. The V end lost 5 bases, the J end lost 8 bases, and 15 bases lay between the germline ends. Germline V gives CDR1 GTSNPN, CDR2 SVGIG (reference sequence).

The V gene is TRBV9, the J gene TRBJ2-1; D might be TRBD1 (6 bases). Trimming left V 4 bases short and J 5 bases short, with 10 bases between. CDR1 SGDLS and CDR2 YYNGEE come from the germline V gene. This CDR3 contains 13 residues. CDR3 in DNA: TGTGCCAGCAGCCAAAGACAGGACAATGAGCAGTTCTTC. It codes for CASSQRQDNEQFF.

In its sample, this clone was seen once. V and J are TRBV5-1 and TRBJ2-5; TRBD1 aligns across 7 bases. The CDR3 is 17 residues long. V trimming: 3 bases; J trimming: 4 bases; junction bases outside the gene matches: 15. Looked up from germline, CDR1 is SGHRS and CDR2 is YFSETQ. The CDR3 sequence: CASSSIPQTGSGETQYF. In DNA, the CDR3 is TGCGCCAGCAGCTCCATCCCCCAGACAGGGTCGGGAGAGACCCAGTACTTC.

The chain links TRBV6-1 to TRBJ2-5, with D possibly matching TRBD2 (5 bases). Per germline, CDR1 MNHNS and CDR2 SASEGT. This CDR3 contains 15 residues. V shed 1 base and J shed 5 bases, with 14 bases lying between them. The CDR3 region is CASSEGGFRGETQYF. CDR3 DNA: TGTGCCAGCAGTGAAGGCGGCTTCCGAGGGGAGACCCAGTACTTC.

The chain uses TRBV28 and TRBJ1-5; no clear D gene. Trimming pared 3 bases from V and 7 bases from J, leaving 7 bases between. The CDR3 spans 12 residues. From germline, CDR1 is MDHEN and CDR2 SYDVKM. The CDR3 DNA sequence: TGTGCCAGCAGTTTGGAACAGCAGCCCCAGCATTTT. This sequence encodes CASSLEQQPQHF.

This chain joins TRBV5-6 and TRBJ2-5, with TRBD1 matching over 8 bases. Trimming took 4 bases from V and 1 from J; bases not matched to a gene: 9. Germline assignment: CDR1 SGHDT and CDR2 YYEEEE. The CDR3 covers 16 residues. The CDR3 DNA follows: TGTGCCAGCAGCGGGACAGGTATCCGGGCCCAAGAGACCCAGTACTTC. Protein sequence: CASSGTGIRAQETQYF.

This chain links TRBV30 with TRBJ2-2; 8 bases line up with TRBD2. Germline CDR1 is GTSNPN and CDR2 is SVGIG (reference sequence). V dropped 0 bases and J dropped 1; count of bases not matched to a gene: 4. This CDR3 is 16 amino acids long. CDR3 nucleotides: TGTGCCTGGAGTGTACTAGCGGTCGTGAACACCGGGGAGCTGTTTTTT. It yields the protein CAWSVLAVVNTGELFF. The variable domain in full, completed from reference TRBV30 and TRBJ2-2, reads SQTIHQWPATLVQPVGSPLSLECTVEGTSNPNLYWYRQAAGRGLQLLFYSVGIGQISSEVPQNLSASRPQDRQFILSSKKLLLSDSGFYLCAWSVLAVVNTGELFFGEGSRLTVL.

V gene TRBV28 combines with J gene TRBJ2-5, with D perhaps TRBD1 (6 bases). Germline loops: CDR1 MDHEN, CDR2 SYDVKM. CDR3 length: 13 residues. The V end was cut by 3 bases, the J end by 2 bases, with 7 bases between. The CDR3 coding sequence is TGTGCCAGCAGTTTGGACAGACAAGAGACCCAGTACTTC. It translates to CASSLDRQETQYF. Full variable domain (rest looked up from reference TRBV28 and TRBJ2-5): DVKVTQSSRYLVKRTGEKVFLECVQDMDHENMFWYRQDPGLGLRLIYFSYDVKMKEKGDIPEGYSVSREKKERFSLILESASTNQTSMYLCASSLDRQETQYFGPGTRLLVL.

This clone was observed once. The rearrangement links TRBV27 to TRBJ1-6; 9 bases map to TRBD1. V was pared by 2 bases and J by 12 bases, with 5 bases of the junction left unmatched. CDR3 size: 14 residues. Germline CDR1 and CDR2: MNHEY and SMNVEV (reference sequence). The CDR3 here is CASSLGTGSRPLHF. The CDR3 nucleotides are TGTGCCAGCAGTTTAGGGACAGGGTCTCGACCCCTCCACTTT.

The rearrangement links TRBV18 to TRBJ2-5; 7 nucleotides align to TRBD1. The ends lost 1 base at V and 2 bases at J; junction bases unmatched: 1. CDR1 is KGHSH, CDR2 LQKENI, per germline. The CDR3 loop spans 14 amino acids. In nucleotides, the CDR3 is TGTGCCAGCTCACCACAGACAGGGCAAGAGACCCAGTACTTC. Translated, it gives CASSPQTGQETQYF.

The CDR3 DNA reads TGTGCCATCAGACGGACGACCGGGGAGCTGTTTTTT. This translates into CAIRRTTGELFF. The V gene is TRBV10-3, the J gene TRBJ2-2; D unclear. CDR1 is ENHRY and CDR2 is SYGVKD in the germline V gene. Between the trimmed V and J ends, which lost 6 bases and 5 bases, there was a span of 7 bases. The CDR3 sequence is 12 residues long.